This passage covers 31 T cell receptor beta chains from one sample sequenced in a study of blood T cell repertoires in COVID-19. Measured with immunoSEQ multiplex PCR; TCRdb has only the in-frame clones, and not every one. Among over 100,000 clones listed, about 80% were seen once. The sequenced material came from peripheral blood. The receptors were sampled from a man in his sixties with acute or convalescent COVID-19.

V gene TRBV5-1 combines with J gene TRBJ2-1; a weak D match, TRBD2 (6 bases). The V end was cut by 5 bases, the J end by 4 bases, with 16 bases between. The CDR3 loop spans 15 amino acids. Germline CDR1 SGHRS, CDR2 YFSETQ. The CDR3 is CASSSPTGVYNEQFF. The CDR3 coding sequence is TGCGCCAGCAGTAGTCCGACGGGAGTTTACAATGAGCAGTTCTTC.

The genes are TRBV11-1 and TRBJ2-1; 7 bases line up with TRBD2. With 5 bases clipped from V and 7 bases from J, the junction kept 8 bases outside the gene matches. Germline V CDR1 and CDR2: SGHAT, FQDESV (reference sequence). The CDR3 is made up of 14 amino acids. The CDR3 DNA sequence: TGTGCCAGCAGCAAAAGCGGGAATCGGAATGAGCAGTTCTTC. This sequence encodes CASSKSGNRNEQFF.

This chain connects TRBV9 to TRBJ2-2, with D perhaps matching TRBD1 (5 bases). The V gene's germline CDR1 is SGDLS and CDR2 YYNGEE. Trimming pared 0 bases from V and 1 base from J, leaving 13 bases between. The CDR3 length is 17 residues. The DNA of the CDR3 is TGTGCCAGCAGCGTAGCTTCCAGGGTAGAGAACACCGGGGAGCTGTTTTTT. Amino acids: CASSVASRVENTGELFF.

The sample holds one count of this clone. The rearrangement links TRBV5-1 to TRBJ2-7, with D maybe TRBD1 (5 bases). The V end lost 3 bases, the J end lost 6 bases, and 10 bases lay between the germline ends. The length of the CDR3 is 12 residues. Germline values: CDR1 SGHRS, CDR2 YFSETQ. The CDR3 coding sequence is TGCGCCAGCAGCTATACAGGAACCGAGCAGTACGTC. This codes for CASSYTGTEQYV.

V is TRBV19 and J is TRBJ1-5, with 7 positions matching TRBD1. The germline V gene has CDR1 LNHDA and CDR2 SQIVND (reference sequence). The CDR3 covers 15 residues. With V trimmed by 5 bases and J by 3 bases, 7 bases remained unmatched. The CDR3 reads CASSLDRVPNQPQHF. CDR3 DNA sequence: TGTGCCAGTAGTCTTGACAGGGTACCCAATCAGCCCCAGCATTTT.

The J gene is TRBJ1-1, the V gene TRBV7-8, with 10 bases that match TRBD1. Germline CDR1 is SGHVS and CDR2 is FQNEAQ. CDR3 length equals 15 residues. V lost 3 bases, J lost 4 bases, and 5 bases stayed unmatched. The CDR3 bases are TGTGCCAGCAGCTTGGCCGGGACAGGGGTCACTGAAGCTTTCTTT. This sequence encodes CASSLAGTGVTEAFF.

The V call is TRBV19, the J call TRBJ2-1; 8 bases agree with TRBD1. The CDR3 runs 14 residues. V trimming: 9 bases; J trimming: 3 bases; junction bases outside the gene matches: 7. CDR1 and CDR2 from the germline V gene are LNHDA and SQIVND (reference sequence). CDR3 DNA sequence: TGTGCCAGCAAAGCAGGGGGCTTCTACAATGAGCAGTTCTTC. The encoded protein is CASKAGGFYNEQFF. The variable domain in full, with the rest retrieved from reference TRBV19 and TRBJ2-1, is DGGITQSPKYLFRKEGQNVTLSCEQNLNHDAMYWYRQDPGQGLRLIYYSQIVNDFQKGDIAEGYSVSREKKESFPLTVTSAQKNPTAFYLCASKAGGFYNEQFFGPGTRLTVL.

This clone appeared a few times. This chain uses TRBV3-1 (or the pseudogene TRBV3-2) with TRBJ2-7, with a possible D match to TRBD1 (5 bases). This CDR3 is 14 amino acids long. Germline values: CDR1 LGHDT, CDR2 YNNKEL (reference sequence). V was pared by 7 bases and J by 3 bases, with 16 bases between. CDR3 in amino acids: CASIRAFPFYEQYV. CDR3 nucleotides: TGTGCCAGCATCAGGGCCTTTCCATTCTACGAGCAGTACGTC.

The chain combines TRBV28 with TRBJ1-4; 8 bases map to TRBD1. The CDR3 totals 15 residues. J gave up 7 bases and V 7 bases, and 11 bases lay outside the gene matches. Germline V CDR1 and CDR2: MDHEN, SYDVKM. The CDR3 region is CASTNAGGSSEKLFF. CDR3 DNA sequence: TGTGCCAGCACCAACGCAGGGGGCTCGAGTGAAAAACTGTTTTTT.

The chain employs TRBV18 and TRBJ2-1; the D gene is possibly TRBD2 (6 bases). Between the trimmed V and J ends, which lost 3 bases and 0 bases, there was a span of 12 bases. Germline V lookup: CDR1 KGHSH, CDR2 LQKENI. This CDR3 spans 16 amino acids. Here the CDR3 DNA reads TGTGCCAGCTCACCTCAGCGGGCCAGCTCCTACAATGAGCAGTTCTTC. This translates into CASSPQRASSYNEQFF.

V and J are TRBV19 and TRBJ1-4, with TRBD1 matching 8 bases. This CDR3 contains 12 residues. The germline CDR1 and CDR2 sequences are LNHDA and SQIVND (reference sequence). V lost 10 bases, J lost 4 bases, and 2 bases stayed unmatched. This CDR3 is CAIQGDNEKLFF. The CDR3 region has the DNA TGTGCCATACAGGGGGATAATGAAAAACTGTTTTTT.

The chain joins TRBV27 to TRBJ2-7; no clear D. Per germline, CDR1 MNHEY and CDR2 SMNVEV (reference sequence). This CDR3 has 13 residues. The V end was cut by 3 bases, the J end by 4 bases, with 10 bases between. CDR3 in DNA: TGTGCCAGCAGTTTGTCTCTGGCATACGAGCAGTACTTC. This sequence encodes CASSLSLAYEQYF.

The chain links TRBV6-5 to TRBJ1-6; 7 bases line up with TRBD1. V shed 11 bases, J shed 3 bases, and the junction held 4 bases outside the gene matches. The CDR3 is 13 residues long. The germline gives CDR1 MNHEY, CDR2 SVGAGI. This chain's CDR3 is CAGQEIYNSPLHF. Written as DNA, the CDR3 is TGTGCCGGACAGGAAATCTATAATTCACCCCTCCACTTT.

The chain joins TRBV15 to TRBJ1-2; TRBD1 aligns across 7 bases. Germline V gene lookup returns CDR1 LNHNV and CDR2 YYDKDF (reference sequence). V gave up 0 bases and J gave up 0 bases; unmatched junction bases: 7. The CDR3 sequence is 17 residues long. The CDR3 coding sequence is TGTGCCACCAGCAGAGATCCCAGGACAGGAACTAACTATGGCTACACCTTC. Encoded protein: CATSRDPRTGTNYGYTF.

This chain links TRBV10-1 with TRBJ1-2; 10 bases match TRBD1. CDR1 WNHNN and CDR2 SYGVQD come from the germline V gene (reference sequence). V was clipped by 3 bases and J by 6 bases; unmatched bases: 7. CDR3 length equals 15 residues. CDR3 in amino acids: CASSDPGTGVDGYTF. The CDR3 bases are TGCGCCAGCAGTGACCCCGGGACAGGGGTGGATGGCTACACCTTC.

The gene calls are TRBV6-5 and TRBJ2-7; D gene ambiguous. The germline CDR1 and CDR2 sequences are MNHEY and SVGAGI. V lost 6 bases to trimming and J lost 0 bases, with 6 bases between them. The CDR3 is made up of 12 amino acids. CDR3 nucleotides: TGTGCCAGCAGCCAGAACTCCTACGAGCAGTACTTC. Translated, it gives CASSQNSYEQYF.

The CDR3 reads CASSQPHLAGYEGYTF. The DNA of the CDR3 is TGCGCCAGCAGCCAACCTCACCTGGCCGGGTACGAGGGCTACACCTTC. J is TRBJ1-2 and V is TRBV4-1; D is unresolved. The CDR3 loop spans 16 amino acids. Trimming left V 2 bases short and J 8 bases short, with 21 bases between. Germline CDR1 MGHRA, CDR2 YSYEKL.

The chain links TRBV5-6 to TRBJ2-6; TRBD1 might be the D (6 bases). The CDR3 totals 14 residues. V shed 9 bases and J shed 2 bases, with 12 bases lying between them. Looked up from germline, CDR1 is SGHDT and CDR2 is YYEEEE. This chain's CDR3 is CATHTGTGANVLTF. DNA for the CDR3: TGTGCCACCCACACAGGGACTGGGGCCAACGTCCTGACTTTC. Complete variable domain (other parts from reference TRBV5-6 and TRBJ2-6): DAGVTQSPTHLIKTRGQQVTLRCSPKSGHDTVSWYQQALGQGPQFIFQYYEEEERQRGNFPDRFSGHQFPNYSSELNVNALLLGDSALYLCATHTGTGANVLTFGAGSRLTVL.

Points on this clone: One junction end disagrees with the germline gene, perhaps due to a read error. The chain uses TRBV2 and TRBJ2-7, with 7 bases lining up with TRBD1. Germline values: CDR1 SNHLY, CDR2 FYNNEI. This CDR3 is 12 amino acids long. This chain's CDR3 is CASSWSGTEVLF. In DNA, the CDR3 is TGTGCCAGCAGTTGGTCCGGGACAGAGGTTTTATTC.

V usage is TRBV28 and J usage is TRBJ2-2; 8 nucleotides line up with TRBD1. CDR1 MDHEN and CDR2 SYDVKM come from the germline V gene. CDR3 length: 16 amino acids. V was clipped by 3 bases and J by 7 bases; unmatched bases: 10. The CDR3 sequence is CASSLSSAGGFGELFF. DNA for the CDR3: TGTGCCAGCAGTTTGTCGTCTGCAGGGGGCTTCGGGGAGCTGTTTTTT.

The chain joins TRBV24-1 to TRBJ1-1, with 8 positions matching TRBD1. J lost 4 bases, V lost 4 bases, and 4 bases had no gene match. The germline gives CDR1 KGHDR, CDR2 SFDVKD. There are 14 residues in the CDR3. CDR3 region: CATSDPGQGTEAFF. DNA for the CDR3: TGTGCCACCAGTGACCCCGGACAGGGCACTGAAGCTTTCTTT.

V and J are TRBV5-5 and TRBJ2-1; 8 bases map to TRBD2. There are 15 residues in the CDR3. In germline, CDR1 is SGHKS, CDR2 YYEKEE (reference sequence). The ends lost 3 bases at V and 2 bases at J; junction bases unmatched: 4. CDR3 amino acids: CASSSQTSAYNEQFF. The DNA for the CDR3 is TGTGCCAGCAGCTCTCAGACTAGCGCCTACAATGAGCAGTTCTTC.

The rearrangement joins TRBV19 to TRBJ1-2; 8 nucleotides line up with TRBD1. CDR3 length equals 14 residues. V trimming: 6 bases; J trimming: 5 bases; junction bases outside the gene matches: 8. Germline CDR1 is LNHDA and CDR2 is SQIVND (reference sequence). The CDR3, as DNA: TGTGCCAGTAGCACCGGGACAGGACCGTATGGCTACACCTTC. This codes for CASSTGTGPYGYTF.

The chain uses TRBV18 and TRBJ2-1; TRBD2 matches at 9 bases. The germline V gene has CDR1 KGHSH and CDR2 LQKENI. CDR3 size: 13 residues. V was pared by 4 bases and J by 7 bases, with 2 bases of the junction left unmatched. The CDR3 loop reads CASSRLAGNEQFF. The CDR3 nucleotides are TGTGCCAGCTCACGGCTAGCGGGGAATGAGCAGTTCTTC.

The gene calls are TRBV9 and TRBJ1-1, with D unresolved. CDR1 is SGDLS and CDR2 is YYNGEE in the germline V gene. Trimming cost V 2 bases and J 2 bases, with 7 bases left between them. The CDR3 spans 13 residues. In DNA, the CDR3 is TGTGCCAGCAGCGTGACTAGCAACACTGAAGCTTTCTTT. Translated: CASSVTSNTEAFF.

The chain recombines TRBV7-2 with TRBJ2-5; 15 nucleotides match TRBD2. The CDR3 length is 16 residues. The J segment lost 5 bases and the V segment lost 3 bases, leaving 4 bases of the junction unmatched. CDR1 and CDR2 (germline): SGHTA, FQGNSA. CDR3 loop: CASSFTGTSGRETQYF. CDR3 coding DNA: TGTGCCAGCAGCTTCACGGGGACTAGCGGGAGGGAGACCCAGTACTTC.

This chain joins TRBV5-1 and TRBJ2-7; 15 nucleotides align to TRBD2. The CDR3 spans 19 residues. Trimming cost V 0 bases and J 2 bases; bases outside gene matches: 9. Looked up from germline, CDR1 is SGHRS and CDR2 is YFSETQ. The CDR3 is CASSLAPRGTSGRPYEQYF. The CDR3 DNA reads as TGCGCCAGCAGCTTGGCTCCTCGTGGGACTAGCGGGAGGCCCTACGAGCAGTACTTC.

The chain recombines TRBV24-1 with TRBJ2-1, with 11 bases lining up with TRBD1. CDR3 size: 12 residues. CDR1 and CDR2 (germline): KGHDR, SFDVKD. The V segment lost 5 bases and the J segment 11 bases; nucleotides outside the gene matches: 1. CDR3 region: CATSGTGGKQFF. CDR3 in DNA: TGTGCCACCAGTGGGACAGGGGGCAAGCAGTTCTTC.

This sequence joins TRBV6-5 and TRBJ1-5; D is possibly TRBD1 (6 bases). With 7 bases removed from V and 6 bases from J, the gap between germline ends came to 16 bases. CDR1 is MNHEY, CDR2 SVGAGI, per germline. The CDR3 covers 14 residues. The CDR3 sequence: CASTPSGDSQPQHF. CDR3 coding DNA: TGTGCCAGCACCCCGTCAGGGGATAGTCAGCCCCAGCATTTT.

This clone was seen more than once but under ten times. V is TRBV28 and J is TRBJ1-1, with D perhaps matching TRBD1 (6 bases). Germline-derived CDR1 and CDR2 are MDHEN and SYDVKM. V shed 1 base and J shed 3 bases, with 12 bases lying between them. The CDR3 runs 15 residues. This chain's CDR3 is CASSLSGEGDTEAFF. CDR3 in DNA: TGTGCCAGCAGTTTATCAGGGGAAGGGGACACTGAAGCTTTCTTT.

V gene TRBV6-6 combines with J gene TRBJ1-2; 9 bases match TRBD1. V was pared by 7 bases and J by 8 bases, with 8 bases of the junction left unmatched. In germline, CDR1 is MNHNY, CDR2 SVGAGI (reference sequence). This CDR3 contains 13 residues. The CDR3 nucleotides read TGTGCCAGCACCCGGGACAGGGCCTCCGGCTACACCTTC. It yields the protein CASTRDRASGYTF.